The source of this TCR beta chain is a study of Ad26.COV2.S vaccination and SARS-CoV-2 variants (dated by TCRdb to the early 2020s). Broadly, across the study: Donors in the vaccine arm were drawn from COV1001, a multicentre, randomized, double-blind, placebo-controlled phase I-IIa trial testing Ad26.COV2.S in healthy adults. Ad26.COV2.S was administered intramuscularly at a dose of 5x10^10 or 1x10^11 viral particles, either as one shot or as two shots given 56 days apart. TCRbeta repertoire sequencing was used to assess the specificity and breadth of SARS-CoV-2-reactive T cell receptors after Ad26.COV2.S vaccination. The TCR-sequenced set comprised approximately 32 samples: some 19 Ad26.COV2.S vaccine recipients, 5 placebo recipients and 8 SARS-CoV-2 convalescent individuals. Trial participants were randomized into five groups of five, in which low-dose or high-dose Ad26.COV2.S was given once or twice, or placebo was given on both occasions. Throughout the experiments and outcome assessment, investigators stayed blinded to trial group allocation.

By its share of the sample, this clone is medium-sized (0.01 to 0.1%). The target of this receptor is not known. The record has no base qualities; no much larger clone is one base away. The immunoSEQ Assay was the method used to sequence TCRbeta CDR3 regions. After extraction, genomic DNA underwent amplification by bias-controlled multiplex PCR, followed by high-throughput sequencing. On the authors' methods: To quantify the absolute abundance of every unique TCRbeta CDR3 region, sequences were collapsed and filtered. T cell fraction was estimated by normalizing TCRbeta template counts to usable DNA, with usable DNA measured through amplification of reference genes found in all nucleated cells. Repertoire TCRs were annotated as SARS-CoV-2-specific when V gene, CDR3 amino acid sequence and J gene were exactly matched to a known reactive TCR set. The reference SARS-CoV-2 TCR set was derived from MIRA and filtered for enrichment in COVID-19-positive ImmuneCODE repertoires, a step that removed public or cross-reactive TCRs. Using the MIRA antigens, annotated TCRs were further analysed by specific ORF or by position within an ORF. Breadth was defined as the number of annotated unique rearrangements divided by the total number of unique productive rearrangements, and depth was defined as the summed frequency of the annotated unique rearrangements. Two-sided Wilcoxon rank-sum tests were applied when comparing TCR breadth between groups. TCRdb took over this immuneACCESS table, retaining in-frame rearrangements with V and J assigned. Such tables are incomplete; in checked studies, under half of the missing clones stem from an unresolved V gene, and the remainder is unexplained. V and J calls plus clone size are reproduced from that table; the DNA served to infer D and trimming. The sample contains about 350,000 clones, about 86% of them found a single time. The ten largest account for around 11% of the sample.

The treatment or condition label on this specimen signifies: some 20 received Ad26.COV2.S at low or high dose, single or two shots; 5 received placebo; per-sample allocation not given. Repertoires of vaccine and placebo recipients were sequenced from samples taken on day 63 after the first injection. Between 29 July and 7 August 2020, Cohort 1b enrolled fewer than 30 adults aged 18-55 years at one site in Boston, USA. As a vaccine, Ad26.COV2.S was a replication-incompetent adenovirus type 26 vector that expressed a prefusion-stabilized SARS-CoV-2 spike protein derived from the original Wuhan strain. What the study reported, not specific to this receptor: Non-spike TCR breadth was comparable between vaccine and placebo recipients, consistent with the vaccine containing only spike. The authors noted that the TCR breadth and depth analyses may have underestimated total T cell responses. The study lacked the statistical power to compare responses across vaccine doses or regimens. After vaccination, substantial breadth of spike-specific CD8+ and CD4+ T cell responses was reported. Compared with placebo recipients, Ad26.COV2.S recipients showed higher spike-specific TCR breadth (P = 0.0014).

This clonotype originated in a person aged 18-60 years who received the Ad26.COV2.S COVID-19 vaccine or a placebo. The starting material was peripheral blood, obtained in a trial of Ad26.COV2.S vaccine versus placebo.

The sequence in DNA is TGTGCCAGCAGCGGACTAGCGGGGGAGCAGTACTTC. The encoded protein is CASSGLAGEQYF. The chain is made from TRBV5-4 and TRBJ2-7; 12 junctional bases match TRBD2. The germline V gene encodes CDR1 SGHNT and CDR2 YYREEE (reference sequence). V loses 4 bases at its end and J loses 7 bases; junction bases beyond the gene matches: 0. The CDR3 runs 12 residues from the cysteine to the phenylalanine. Only the CDR3 DNA stays, 36 bases, in frame from base 1.